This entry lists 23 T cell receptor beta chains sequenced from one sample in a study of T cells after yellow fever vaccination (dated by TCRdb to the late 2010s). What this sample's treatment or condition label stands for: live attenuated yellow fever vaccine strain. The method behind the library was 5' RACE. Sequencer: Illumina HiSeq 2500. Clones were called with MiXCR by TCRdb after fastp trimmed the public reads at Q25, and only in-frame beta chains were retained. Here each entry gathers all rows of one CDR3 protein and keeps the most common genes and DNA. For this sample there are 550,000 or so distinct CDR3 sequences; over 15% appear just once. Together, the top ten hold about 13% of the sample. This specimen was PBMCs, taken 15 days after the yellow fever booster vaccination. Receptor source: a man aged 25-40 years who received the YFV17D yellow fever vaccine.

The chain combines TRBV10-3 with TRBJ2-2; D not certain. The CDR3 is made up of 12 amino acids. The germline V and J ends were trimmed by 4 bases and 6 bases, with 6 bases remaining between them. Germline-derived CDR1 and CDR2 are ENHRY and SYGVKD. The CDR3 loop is CAISAEAGELFF. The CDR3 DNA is TGTGCCATCAGTGCTGAGGCCGGGGAGCTGTTTTTT.

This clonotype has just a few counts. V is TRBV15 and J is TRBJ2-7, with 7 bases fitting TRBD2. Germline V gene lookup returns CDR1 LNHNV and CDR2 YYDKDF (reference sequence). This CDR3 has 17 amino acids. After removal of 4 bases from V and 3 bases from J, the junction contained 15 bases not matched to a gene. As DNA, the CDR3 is TGTGCCACCAGCAAAGGGGAGGGCGGGACGGTTGACTACGAGCAGTACTTC. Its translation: CATSKGEGGTVDYEQYF.

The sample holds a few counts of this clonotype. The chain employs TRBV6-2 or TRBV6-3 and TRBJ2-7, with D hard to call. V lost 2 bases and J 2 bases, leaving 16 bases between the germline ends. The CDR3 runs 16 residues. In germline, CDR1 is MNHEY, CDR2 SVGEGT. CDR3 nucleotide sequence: TGTGCCAGCAGTTACACGAACCGAGGCCGCCCCTACGAGCAGTACTTC. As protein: CASSYTNRGRPYEQYF.

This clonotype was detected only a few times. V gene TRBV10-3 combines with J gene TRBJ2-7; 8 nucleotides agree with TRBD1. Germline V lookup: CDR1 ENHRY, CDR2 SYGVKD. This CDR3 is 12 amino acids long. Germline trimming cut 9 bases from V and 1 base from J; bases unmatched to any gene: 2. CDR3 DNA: TGTGCCATTGGGACAGGTTCCTACGAGCAGTACTTC. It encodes CAIGTGSYEQYF.

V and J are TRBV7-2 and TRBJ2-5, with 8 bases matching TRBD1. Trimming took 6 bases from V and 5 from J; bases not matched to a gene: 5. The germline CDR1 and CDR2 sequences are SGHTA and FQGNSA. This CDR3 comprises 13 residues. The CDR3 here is CASRFQGAETQYF. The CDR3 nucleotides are TGTGCCAGCAGATTCCAGGGGGCCGAGACCCAGTACTTC.

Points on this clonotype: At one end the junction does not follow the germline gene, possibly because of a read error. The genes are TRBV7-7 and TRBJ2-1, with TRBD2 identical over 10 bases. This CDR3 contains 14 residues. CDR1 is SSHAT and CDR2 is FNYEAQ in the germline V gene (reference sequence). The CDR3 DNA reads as TGTGCTAGCAGCTTACAGACTAGCGGGTCTGAGCAGTTCTTC. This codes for CASSLQTSGSEQFF.

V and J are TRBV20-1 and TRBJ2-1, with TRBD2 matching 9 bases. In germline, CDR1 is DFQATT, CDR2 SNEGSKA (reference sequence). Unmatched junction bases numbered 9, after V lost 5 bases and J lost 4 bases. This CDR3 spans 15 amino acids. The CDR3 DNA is TGCAGTGCTTCTGATACTAGCGGGCCTTACAATGAGCAGTTCTTC. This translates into CSASDTSGPYNEQFF.

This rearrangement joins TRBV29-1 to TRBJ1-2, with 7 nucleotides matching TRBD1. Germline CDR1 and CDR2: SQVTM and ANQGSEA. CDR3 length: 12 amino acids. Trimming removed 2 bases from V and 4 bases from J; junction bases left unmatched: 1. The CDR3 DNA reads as TGCAGCGTTGAATCAGGGGGCTATGGCTACACCTTC. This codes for CSVESGGYGYTF.

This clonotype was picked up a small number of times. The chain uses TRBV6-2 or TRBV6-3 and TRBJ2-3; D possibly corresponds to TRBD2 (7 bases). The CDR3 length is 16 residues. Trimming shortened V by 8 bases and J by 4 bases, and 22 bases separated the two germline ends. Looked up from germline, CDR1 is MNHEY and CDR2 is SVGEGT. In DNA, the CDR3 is TGTGCCAGCCTACGGGGGAGGGACACCCGCGCAGATACGCAGTATTTT. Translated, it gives CASLRGRDTRADTQYF.

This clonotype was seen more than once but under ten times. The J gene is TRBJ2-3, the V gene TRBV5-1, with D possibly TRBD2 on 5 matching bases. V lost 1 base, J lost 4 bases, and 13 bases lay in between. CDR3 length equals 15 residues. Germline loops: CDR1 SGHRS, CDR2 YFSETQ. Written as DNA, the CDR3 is TGCGCCAGCAGCTTGCTCGTGGGAGAAGCAGATACGCAGTATTTT. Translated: CASSLLVGEADTQYF.

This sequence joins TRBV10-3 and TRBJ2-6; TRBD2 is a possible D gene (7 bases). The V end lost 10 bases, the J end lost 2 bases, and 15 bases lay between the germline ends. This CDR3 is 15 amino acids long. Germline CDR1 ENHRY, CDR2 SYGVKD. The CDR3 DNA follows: TGTGCCACTGGAACCGGGGGGCCTGGGGCCAACGTCCTGACTTTC. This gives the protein CATGTGGPGANVLTF.

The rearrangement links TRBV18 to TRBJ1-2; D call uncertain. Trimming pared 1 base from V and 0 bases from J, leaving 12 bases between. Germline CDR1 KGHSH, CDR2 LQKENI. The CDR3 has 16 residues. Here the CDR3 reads CASSPRGSTANYGYTF. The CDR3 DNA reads TGTGCCAGCTCACCACGAGGCAGTACCGCTAACTATGGCTACACCTTC. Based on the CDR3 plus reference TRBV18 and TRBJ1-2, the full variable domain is NAGVMQNPRHLVRRRGQEARLRCSPMKGHSHVYWYRQLPEEGLKFMVYLQKENIIDESGMPKERFSAEFPKEGPSILRIQQVVRGDSAAYFCASSPRGSTANYGYTFGSGTRLTVV.

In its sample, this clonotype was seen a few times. The CDR3 protein is CASSLYQGKNIQYF. DNA of the CDR3: TGTGCCAGCAGTTTATACCAGGGGAAAAACATTCAGTACTTC. The rearrangement uses TRBV27 and TRBJ2-4; TRBD1 might be the D (6 bases). The V end lost 1 base, the J end lost 4 bases, and 8 bases lay between the germline ends. Per the germline V gene, CDR1 is MNHEY and CDR2 is SMNVEV (reference sequence). CDR3 length: 14 amino acids.

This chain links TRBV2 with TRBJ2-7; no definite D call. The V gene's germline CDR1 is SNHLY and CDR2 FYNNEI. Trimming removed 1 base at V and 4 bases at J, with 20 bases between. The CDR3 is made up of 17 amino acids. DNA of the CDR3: TGTGCCAGCAGTGAAGACTTATTAGGAGACTGGAATTACGAGCAGTACTTC. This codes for CASSEDLLGDWNYEQYF. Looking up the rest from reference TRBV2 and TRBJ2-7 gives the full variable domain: EPEVTQTPSHQVTQMGQEVILRCVPISNHLYFYWYRQILGQKVEFLVSFYNNEISEKSEIFDDQFSVERPDGSNFTLKIRSTKLEDSAMYFCASSEDLLGDWNYEQYFGPGTRLTVT.

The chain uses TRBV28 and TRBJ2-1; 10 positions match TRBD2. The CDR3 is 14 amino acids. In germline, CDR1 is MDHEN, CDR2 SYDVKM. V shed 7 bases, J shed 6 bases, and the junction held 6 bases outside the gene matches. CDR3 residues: CASIPSGSVNEQFF. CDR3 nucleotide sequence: TGTGCCAGCATACCTAGCGGGAGTGTCAATGAGCAGTTCTTC.

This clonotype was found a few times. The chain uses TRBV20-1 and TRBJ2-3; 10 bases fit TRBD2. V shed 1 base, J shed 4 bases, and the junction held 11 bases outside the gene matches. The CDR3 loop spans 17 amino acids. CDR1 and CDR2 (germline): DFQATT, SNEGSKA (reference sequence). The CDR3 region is CSARVIGSSGSADTQYF. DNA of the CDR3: TGCAGTGCTAGAGTTATCGGCTCTAGCGGGAGTGCAGATACGCAGTATTTT.

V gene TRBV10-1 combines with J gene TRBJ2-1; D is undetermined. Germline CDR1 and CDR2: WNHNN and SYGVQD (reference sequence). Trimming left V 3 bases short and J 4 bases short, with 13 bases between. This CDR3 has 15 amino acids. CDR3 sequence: CASSEAAFPYNEQFF. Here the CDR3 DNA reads TGCGCCAGCAGTGAAGCCGCGTTCCCTTACAATGAGCAGTTCTTC.

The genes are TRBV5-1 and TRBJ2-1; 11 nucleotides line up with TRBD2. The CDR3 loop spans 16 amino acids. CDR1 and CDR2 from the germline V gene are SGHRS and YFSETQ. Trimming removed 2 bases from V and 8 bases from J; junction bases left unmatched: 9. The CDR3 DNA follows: TGCGCCAGCAGCTTTGGGACTAGCGGAGGGGTCGATGAGCAGTTCTTC. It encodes CASSFGTSGGVDEQFF.

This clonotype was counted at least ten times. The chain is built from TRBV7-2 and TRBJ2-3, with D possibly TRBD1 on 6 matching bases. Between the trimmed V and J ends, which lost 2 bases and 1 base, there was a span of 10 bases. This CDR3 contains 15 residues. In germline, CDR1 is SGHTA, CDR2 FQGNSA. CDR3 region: CASSLLGARTDTQYF. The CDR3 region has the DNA TGTGCCAGCAGCTTACTGGGGGCTCGCACAGATACGCAGTATTTT.

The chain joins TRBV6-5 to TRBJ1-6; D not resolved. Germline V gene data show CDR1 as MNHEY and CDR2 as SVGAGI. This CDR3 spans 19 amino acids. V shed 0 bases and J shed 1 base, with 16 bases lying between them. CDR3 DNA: TGTGCCAGCAGTTACTCGAATCCGCGCTTCGGTTCCTATAATTCACCCCTCCACTTT. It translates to CASSYSNPRFGSYNSPLHF.

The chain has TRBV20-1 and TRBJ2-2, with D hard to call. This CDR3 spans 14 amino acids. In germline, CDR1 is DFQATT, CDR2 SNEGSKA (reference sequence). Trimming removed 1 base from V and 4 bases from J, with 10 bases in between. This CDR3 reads CSARVGSTTGELFF. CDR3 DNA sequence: TGCAGTGCTAGAGTAGGTTCGACCACCGGGGAGCTGTTTTTT.

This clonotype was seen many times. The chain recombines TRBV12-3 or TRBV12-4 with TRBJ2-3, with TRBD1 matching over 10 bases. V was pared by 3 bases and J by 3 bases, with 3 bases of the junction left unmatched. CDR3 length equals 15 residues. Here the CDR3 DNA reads TGTGCCAGCAGTTTCCGGACAGGGGGAACAGATACGCAGTATTTT. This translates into CASSFRTGGTDTQYF.

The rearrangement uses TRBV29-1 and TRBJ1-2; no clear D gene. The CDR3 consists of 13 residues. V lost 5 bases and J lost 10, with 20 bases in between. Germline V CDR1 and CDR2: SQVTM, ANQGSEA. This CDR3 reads CSVLSLLHLTYTF. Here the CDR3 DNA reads TGCAGCGTTTTAAGTCTACTTCATCTAACCTACACCTTC.